The 31 T cell receptor beta chains in this list originate from one sample, sequenced in a study of T cell repertoires in cytomegalovirus infection. TCRdb re-analysed the reads in MiXCR, keeping a single row per CDR3 protein. The top ten clones hold approximately 11% of a sample with roughly 150,000 distinct CDR3 sequences, 23% of them seen once. The source material was PBMCs. Receptors were obtained from a human donor in good health (CMV status not recorded). Some clones in this sample may be carry-over from other donors' samples.

This clonotype was seen a few times. The chain recombines TRBV28 with TRBJ2-1; TRBD2 matches 7 bases. The J segment lost 0 bases and the V segment lost 3 bases, leaving 5 bases of the junction unmatched. The CDR3 consists of 16 residues. CDR1 MDHEN and CDR2 SYDVKM come from the germline V gene. For the CDR3, the DNA is TGTGCCAGCAGTTTGCCCGGGGGGAGCTCCTACAATGAGCAGTTCTTC. Its translation is CASSLPGGSSYNEQFF.

This clonotype was seen only a few times. This chain joins TRBV30 and TRBJ1-1, with TRBD1 matching over 9 bases. Germline CDR1 and CDR2: GTSNPN and SVGIG (reference sequence). The junction had 11 bases not matched to a gene; V was cut back by 8 bases and J by 7 bases. The CDR3 sequence is 13 residues long. The CDR3 bases are TGTGCCGCTCCGGGACAGGGCGTTATTGAAGCTTTCTTT. It translates to CAAPGQGVIEAFF.

About this clonotype: This could be a read error, since a much larger clone is one nucleotide away. The gene calls are TRBV7-9 and TRBJ1-1, with TRBD1 matching over 7 bases. Germline trimming cut 4 bases from V and 4 bases from J; bases unmatched to any gene: 12. In germline, CDR1 is SEHNR, CDR2 FQNEAQ (reference sequence). There are 16 residues in the CDR3. The CDR3 loop is CASSSMTGRICTEAFF. The CDR3 DNA is TGTGCCAGCAGCTCGATGACAGGGAGGATCTGCACTGAAGCTTTCTTT.

This clonotype was recorded many times. The chain couples TRBV7-2 to TRBJ2-5; possibly TRBD1 for D (6 bases). The germline CDR1 and CDR2 sequences are SGHTA and FQGNSA. Trimming removed 5 bases from V and 4 bases from J, with 11 bases in between. The CDR3 spans 13 residues. In DNA, the CDR3 is TGTGCCAGCAGCCCGACAGGATCAGAGACCCAGTACTTC. Its protein is CASSPTGSETQYF.

The J gene is TRBJ2-1, the V gene TRBV7-4, with 11 bases aligning to TRBD2. After removal of 4 bases from V and 3 bases from J, the junction contained 5 bases not matched to a gene. The CDR3 has 16 amino acids. Germline V gene sequence: CDR1 SGHVT, CDR2 SQSDAQ. The CDR3 DNA sequence: TGTGCCAGCAGCTCCCTGGGACTAGCGGACTACAATGAGCAGTTCTTC. Translating it yields CASSSLGLADYNEQFF.

J is TRBJ1-1 and V is TRBV5-6, with D unresolved. Trimming removed 0 bases from V and 1 base from J, with 4 bases in between. The CDR3 has 13 amino acids. The germline V gene has CDR1 SGHDT and CDR2 YYEEEE. Here the CDR3 reads CASSLVRNTEAFF. CDR3 bases: TGTGCCAGCAGCTTGGTCCGGAACACTGAAGCTTTCTTT. Full variable domain (missing parts from reference TRBV5-6 and TRBJ1-1): DAGVTQSPTHLIKTRGQQVTLRCSPKSGHDTVSWYQQALGQGPQFIFQYYEEEERQRGNFPDRFSGHQFPNYSSELNVNALLLGDSALYLCASSLVRNTEAFFGQGTRLTVV.

In this sample, this clonotype turned up a few times. The chain employs TRBV7-9 and TRBJ2-7, with D perhaps TRBD1 or TRBD2 (5 bases each). CDR1 SEHNR and CDR2 FQNEAQ come from the germline V gene (reference sequence). CDR3 length: 14 residues. The V gene lost 5 bases and the J gene lost 9 bases, with 20 bases spanning the gap. Written as DNA, the CDR3 is TGTGCCAGCAGCCTAGGGCCGGGAACAGGAGTGCAGTACTTC. Protein product: CASSLGPGTGVQYF.

There are many counts of this clonotype. This rearrangement joins TRBV7-9 to TRBJ1-3; 7 positions agree with TRBD1. The ends lost 5 bases at V and 0 bases at J; junction bases unmatched: 10. From germline, CDR1 is SEHNR and CDR2 FQNEAQ (reference sequence). The CDR3 loop spans 17 amino acids. CDR3 region: CASSITGTAFSGNTIYF. DNA for the CDR3: TGTGCCAGCAGCATTACCGGGACAGCCTTCTCTGGAAACACCATATATTTT.

This clonotype was counted between two and nine times. A read error may account for a junction end that differs from germline. The J gene is TRBJ2-6, the V gene TRBV7-2; D is perhaps TRBD1 (5 bases). This CDR3 has 15 residues. Germline CDR1 and CDR2: SGHTA and FQGNSA. The CDR3 sequence: CAGSVGVSGANVLTF. The CDR3 DNA follows: TGTGCCGGCAGCGTAGGGGTCTCTGGGGCCAACGTCCTGACTTTC.

The chain joins TRBV2 to TRBJ1-5; TRBD1 matches at 10 bases. This CDR3 is 15 amino acids long. Losses at the gene ends were 7 bases for V and 7 bases for J; bases not matched to a gene: 10. The germline CDR1 and CDR2 sequences are SNHLY and FYNNEI. In nucleotides, the CDR3 is TGTGCCAGCAACCTGGACAGGGGGAGTAGGCAGCCCCAGCATTTT. This translates into CASNLDRGSRQPQHF.

This clonotype was detected only a few times. The V call is TRBV28, the J call TRBJ1-1, with a weak D call TRBD1 (5 bases). V gave up 5 bases and J gave up 0 bases, with 10 bases separating them. CDR1 MDHEN and CDR2 SYDVKM come from the germline V gene. CDR3 length equals 14 residues. CDR3 region: CASSRGELNTEAFF. DNA of the CDR3: TGTGCCAGCAGTCGAGGGGAATTGAACACTGAAGCTTTCTTT.

V gene TRBV7-9 combines with J gene TRBJ2-7; 9 nucleotides match TRBD1. CDR1 is SEHNR and CDR2 is FQNEAQ in the germline V gene (reference sequence). J was trimmed by 4 bases and V by 5 bases; bases with no gene match: 3. CDR3 length: 13 amino acids. In nucleotides, the CDR3 is TGTGCCAGCAGCGGGGGACAGGGTTACGAGCAGTACTTC. The encoded protein is CASSGGQGYEQYF.

This clonotype was counted at least ten times. The V and J genes are TRBV7-9 and TRBJ2-7; D might be TRBD2 (5 bases). V was trimmed by 5 bases and J by 0 bases, leaving 11 bases between them. In germline, CDR1 is SEHNR, CDR2 FQNEAQ (reference sequence). The CDR3 runs to 14 residues. CDR3 sequence reads: CASSLLEGSYEQYF. Here the CDR3 DNA reads TGTGCCAGCAGCCTTCTTGAGGGCTCCTACGAGCAGTACTTC.

This clonotype was counted once. The chain employs TRBV6-8 and TRBJ1-2; weak D call: TRBD1 (6 bases). This CDR3 contains 16 residues. The V gene lost 1 base and the J gene lost 8 bases, with 20 bases spanning the gap. Germline loops: CDR1 MNHGY, CDR2 SAAAGT. This chain's CDR3 is CASSYWGAGPAAGYTF. CDR3 in DNA: TGTGCCAGCAGTTACTGGGGGGCCGGGCCGGCGGCAGGCTACACCTTC.

This clonotype was detected ten times or more. The genes are TRBV7-8 and TRBJ1-1; 8 nucleotides line up with TRBD1. After removal of 4 bases from V and 4 bases from J, the junction contained 8 bases not matched to a gene. Germline lookup yields CDR1 SGHVS and CDR2 FQNEAQ. This CDR3 comprises 15 residues. The CDR3 loop is CASSSRGRRTTEAFF. As DNA, the CDR3 is TGTGCCAGCAGCTCCAGGGGGCGCAGGACCACTGAAGCTTTCTTT.

This clonotype was observed many times. The CDR3 loop reads CASSLPGQGNNEQFF. As DNA, the CDR3 is TGTGCCAGCAGCCTCCCGGGACAGGGAAACAATGAGCAGTTCTTC. V usage is TRBV7-2 and J usage is TRBJ2-1, with 9 positions matching TRBD1. This CDR3 comprises 15 residues. Germline V CDR1 and CDR2: SGHTA, FQGNSA. V trimming: 5 bases; J trimming: 5 bases; junction bases outside the gene matches: 7.

The chain is built from TRBV28 and TRBJ1-2, with 9 bases aligning to TRBD1. V dropped 6 bases and J dropped 5; count of bases not matched to a gene: 7. This CDR3 comprises 14 residues. Germline V gives CDR1 MDHEN, CDR2 SYDVKM. Here the CDR3 reads CASRDRTGVYGYTF. The CDR3 nucleotides read TGTGCCAGCAGAGACCGGACAGGGGTATATGGCTACACCTTC.

This rearrangement joins TRBV7-9 to TRBJ1-1; possible D gene TRBD1, 6 bases. This CDR3 is 13 amino acids long. The germline V gene has CDR1 SEHNR and CDR2 FQNEAQ (reference sequence). V lost 5 bases to trimming and J lost 6 bases, with 13 bases between them. In DNA form, the CDR3 reads TGTGCCAGCAGCCCTCAAGGGGGGGCTGAAGCTTTCTTT. Encoded protein: CASSPQGGAEAFF.

This clonotype was seen a handful of times. The chain carries TRBV6-2 or TRBV6-3 and TRBJ1-1; TRBD1 is a possible D gene (5 bases). Germline assignment: CDR1 MNHEY and CDR2 SVGEGT. V was trimmed by 6 bases and J by 2 bases, leaving 13 bases between them. The CDR3 length is 14 residues. The DNA for the CDR3 is TGTGCCAGCAGCCCGGGACCGGCTAACACTGAAGCTTTCTTT. It specifies CASSPGPANTEAFF.

This clonotype came up a few times. The chain links TRBV11-1 to TRBJ1-1; unclear D gene. From germline, CDR1 is SGHAT and CDR2 FQDESV (reference sequence). CDR3 length: 13 amino acids. Deletions cut 5 bases from V and 1 base from J, with 8 bases between. CDR3 bases: TGTGCCAGCAGCCCTCTGAGGAACACTGAAGCTTTCTTT. Amino acids: CASSPLRNTEAFF.

This clonotype was counted between two and nine times. The rearrangement joins TRBV2 to TRBJ2-7; TRBD1 aligns across 12 bases. From germline, CDR1 is SNHLY and CDR2 FYNNEI. CDR3 length: 16 amino acids. Trimming cost V 6 bases and J 7 bases; bases outside gene matches: 13. CDR3 protein: CASRAAPGQGALEQYF. The DNA of the CDR3 is TGTGCCAGCAGAGCCGCACCGGGACAGGGGGCGCTTGAGCAGTACTTC.

This clonotype has more than one count but fewer than ten. V and J are TRBV19 and TRBJ1-5, with unresolved D. Germline CDR1 reads LNHDA; CDR2 reads SQIVND (reference sequence). CDR3 size: 14 residues. V was clipped by 5 bases and J by 5 bases, with 13 bases between them. This CDR3 is CASSSNGVYQPQHF. The DNA for the CDR3 is TGTGCCAGTAGTTCTAATGGAGTTTATCAGCCCCAGCATTTT. Using reference TRBV19 and TRBJ1-5 for the parts outside the CDR3, the full variable domain is DGGITQSPKYLFRKEGQNVTLSCEQNLNHDAMYWYRQDPGQGLRLIYYSQIVNDFQKGDIAEGYSVSREKKESFPLTVTSAQKNPTAFYLCASSSNGVYQPQHFGDGTRLSIL.

This clonotype was observed many times. The rearrangement uses TRBV7-6 and TRBJ1-1, with D uncertain. V was trimmed by 0 bases and J by 6 bases, leaving 20 bases between them. From germline, CDR1 is SGHVS and CDR2 FNYEAQ. The CDR3 totals 17 residues. CDR3 sequence: CASSLAYTNSRFAEAFF. The CDR3 coding sequence is TGTGCCAGCAGCTTAGCGTATACGAACAGTCGGTTCGCTGAAGCTTTCTTT.

The chain couples TRBV28 to TRBJ2-5, with TRBD2 as a possible D gene (6 bases). The V end lost 7 bases, the J end lost 4 bases, and 16 bases lay between the germline ends. Germline CDR1 and CDR2: MDHEN and SYDVKM. The CDR3 consists of 14 residues. The CDR3 coding sequence is TGTGCCAGCACAACCCCAAGCGGGCGAGAGACCCAGTACTTC. Translating it yields CASTTPSGRETQYF. The full variable domain, rest sourced from reference TRBV28 and TRBJ2-5, is DVKVTQSSRYLVKRTGEKVFLECVQDMDHENMFWYRQDPGLGLRLIYFSYDVKMKEKGDIPEGYSVSREKKERFSLILESASTNQTSMYLCASTTPSGRETQYFGPGTRLLVL.

The CDR3 DNA reads TGTGCCAGTATAAGTAATATCGACAGGGCAAGACGTCAGCCCCAGCATTTT. Translated: CASISNIDRARRQPQHF. This chain joins TRBV19 and TRBJ1-5; 7 bases are a match to TRBD1. Trimming cost V 7 bases and J 6 bases; bases outside gene matches: 18. Per the germline V gene, CDR1 is LNHDA and CDR2 is SQIVND (reference sequence). This CDR3 contains 17 residues.

This clonotype appeared a few times. The genes are TRBV6-4 and TRBJ1-5; no clear D gene. The length of the CDR3 is 13 residues. Germline values: CDR1 MRHNA, CDR2 SNTAGT. The germline V and J ends were trimmed by 4 bases and 3 bases, with 7 bases remaining between them. CDR3 in DNA: TGTGCCAGCAGTGTTAACACCAATCAGCCCCAGCATTTT. Translated, it gives CASSVNTNQPQHF.

V usage is TRBV6-5 and J usage is TRBJ1-1; perhaps TRBD1 as D (5 bases). Germline-derived CDR1 and CDR2 are MNHEY and SVGAGI. Trimming took off 5 bases at V and 11 bases at J, with 15 bases between the two ends. This CDR3 has 12 residues. The CDR3 DNA is TGTGCCAGCAGTCGGACGACGGAGGGGGCTTTCTTT. Encoded protein: CASSRTTEGAFF.

The V call is TRBV7-8, the J call TRBJ2-1; TRBD2 aligns across 11 bases. The V gene end was trimmed by 3 bases and the J gene end by 0 bases; junction bases not matched to a gene: 4. The CDR3 extends over 17 amino acids. Germline values: CDR1 SGHVS, CDR2 FQNEAQ. The CDR3 nucleotides are TGTGCCAGCAGCTTTATAGCGGGGGGGATCTCCTACAATGAGCAGTTCTTC. Translation gives CASSFIAGGISYNEQFF.

The rearrangement links TRBV7-6 to TRBJ2-3, with 7 bases aligning to TRBD1. Germline V gives CDR1 SGHVS, CDR2 FNYEAQ. The CDR3 runs to 16 residues. V shed 1 base, J shed 3 bases, and the junction held 7 bases outside the gene matches. CDR3 residues: CASSLGTGRRTDTQYF. The CDR3 coding sequence is TGTGCCAGCAGCTTAGGGACAGGACGGAGAACAGATACGCAGTATTTT.

This clonotype was seen only a few times. V is TRBV5-1 and J is TRBJ2-7; possibly TRBD1 for D (5 bases). The CDR3 extends over 14 amino acids. Trimming took 5 bases from V and 3 from J, leaving 15 bases between them. Looked up from germline, CDR1 is SGHRS and CDR2 is YFSETQ. The CDR3 DNA reads TGCGCCAGCAGTTCCGAAGGGGCGTACTACGAGCAGTACTTC. It specifies CASSSEGAYYEQYF.

This clonotype was observed at least ten times. The V gene is TRBV28, the J gene TRBJ2-3; TRBD2 is a possible D gene (6 bases). The CDR3 length is 15 residues. Trimming left V 4 bases short and J 4 bases short, with 15 bases between. In germline, CDR1 is MDHEN, CDR2 SYDVKM. The CDR3, as DNA: TGTGCCAGCAGTTCTGGGGGGATTGGGGCAGATACGCAGTATTTT. Protein sequence: CASSSGGIGADTQYF.